The 6 T cell receptor beta chains given below trace back to one sample, sequenced in a study of Tregs in tolerant kidney transplant recipients. Method: immunoSEQ multiplex PCR; TCRdb's copy keeps in-frame clones and lacks some. The sample shows roughly 250,000 clones, 80% to 85% of them seen only once. Sequencing was performed on CD4+ T cells from blood. These receptors were collected from a human donor in good health.

The chain links TRBV30 to TRBJ2-7; 9 nucleotides align to TRBD2. Germline V gives CDR1 GTSNPN, CDR2 SVGIG (reference sequence). V lost 8 bases, J lost 2 bases, and 7 bases stayed unmatched. This CDR3 has 13 amino acids. In DNA form, the CDR3 reads TGTGCCAGTAGCGGGGGCCTTACCTACGAGCAGTACTTC. Encoded protein: CASSGGLTYEQYF.

This chain links TRBV25-1 with TRBJ2-5, with D tentatively TRBD1 or TRBD2 (5 bases each). The germline V and J ends were trimmed by 6 bases and 4 bases, with 15 bases remaining between them. Germline V gene lookup returns CDR1 MGHDK and CDR2 SYGVNS. The CDR3 sequence is 14 residues long. This CDR3 reads CASSREGLGETQYF. In DNA form, the CDR3 reads TGTGCCAGCAGCCGCGAGGGGTTAGGAGAGACCCAGTACTTC.

This clone was counted a few times. This chain links TRBV19 with TRBJ2-1; 12 bases fit TRBD2. With V trimmed by 7 bases and J by 3 bases, 19 bases remained unmatched. The CDR3 spans 20 residues. Per germline, CDR1 LNHDA and CDR2 SQIVND (reference sequence). CDR3 sequence (DNA): TGTGCCAGTAAGTCGTCATTGGGACTAGCGGGCTTAGGTCGCTACAATGAGCAGTTCTTC. Its protein product is CASKSSLGLAGLGRYNEQFF.

Written as DNA, the CDR3 is TGTGCCAGTAGTATCGGAGACAGCTCCTACGAGCAGTACTTC. This translates into CASSIGDSSYEQYF. The rearrangement links TRBV19 to TRBJ2-7; perhaps TRBD1 as D (5 bases). Deletions cut 3 bases from V and 0 bases from J, with 9 bases between. Germline V gives CDR1 LNHDA, CDR2 SQIVND (reference sequence). The CDR3 length is 14 residues.

J is TRBJ2-7 and V is TRBV10-2, with D possibly TRBD1 on 7 matching bases. CDR1 is WSHSY, CDR2 SAAADI, per germline. The ends were cut back, 7 bases at V and 3 bases at J, with 16 bases in the middle. CDR3 length: 14 residues. The CDR3 DNA reads TGCGCCAGCACCCCCGGGACAGCGGGCTACGAGCAGTACTTC. Translating gives CASTPGTAGYEQYF.

The gene calls are TRBV5-1 and TRBJ2-3; no clear D. This CDR3 contains 14 residues. The V end was cut by 4 bases, the J end by 2 bases, with 11 bases between. Germline lookup yields CDR1 SGHRS and CDR2 YFSETQ. The CDR3: CASSKGPHTDTQYF. CDR3 in DNA: TGCGCCAGCAGCAAAGGGCCCCACACAGATACGCAGTATTTT.